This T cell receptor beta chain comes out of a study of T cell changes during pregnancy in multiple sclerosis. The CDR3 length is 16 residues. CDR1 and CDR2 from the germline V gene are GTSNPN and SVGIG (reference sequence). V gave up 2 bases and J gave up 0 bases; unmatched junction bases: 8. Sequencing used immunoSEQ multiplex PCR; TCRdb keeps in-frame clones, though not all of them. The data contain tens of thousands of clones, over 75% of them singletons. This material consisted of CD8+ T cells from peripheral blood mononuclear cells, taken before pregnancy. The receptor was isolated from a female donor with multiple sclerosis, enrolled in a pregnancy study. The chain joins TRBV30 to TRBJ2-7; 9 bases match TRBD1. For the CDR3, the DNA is TGTGCCTGGAGTTCGGGACAGGGATTTGCCTCCTACGAGCAGTACTTC. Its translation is CAWSSGQGFASYEQYF.